Included here is one TCR beta chain sequence, with context. This entry comes from a study of cytomegalovirus exposure and HLA in healthy donors. PCR involved 60 Vbeta and 13 Jbeta primers. Generated by immunoSEQ multiplex PCR, the TCRdb table keeps only in-frame clones and is missing some. This sample yields over 85,000 clones, of which around 80% are seen a single time; approximately 0.6% belongs to the top ten. This CDR3 is 14 amino acids long. Healthy people donating bone marrow made up the donors. The sample comprised PBMCs. The J gene is TRBJ2-3, the V gene TRBV21-1; the table's D call of TRBD2 was not tested on the DNA. TRBV21-1 is a recognized pseudogene. The sequence came from a man aged 25 to 40 in good health and CMV-seronegative. The CDR3 nucleotides read TGTGCCAGCAGCAAAGTAATAAACACAGATACGCAGTATTTT. Its protein is CASSKVINTDTQYF.